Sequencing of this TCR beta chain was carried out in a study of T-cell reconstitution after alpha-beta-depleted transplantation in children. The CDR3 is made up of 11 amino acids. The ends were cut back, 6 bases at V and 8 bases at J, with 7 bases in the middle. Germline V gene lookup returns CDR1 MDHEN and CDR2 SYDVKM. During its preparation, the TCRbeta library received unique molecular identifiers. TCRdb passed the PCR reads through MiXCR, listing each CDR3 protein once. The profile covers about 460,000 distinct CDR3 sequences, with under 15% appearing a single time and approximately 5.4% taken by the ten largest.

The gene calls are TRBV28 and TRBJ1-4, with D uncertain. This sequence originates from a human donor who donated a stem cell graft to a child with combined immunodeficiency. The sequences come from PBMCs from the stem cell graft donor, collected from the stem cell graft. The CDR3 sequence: CASRIAEKLFF. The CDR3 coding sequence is TGTGCCAGCAGGATAGCAGAAAAACTGTTTTTT.